Presented here are 5 T cell receptor beta chains from one specimen sequenced in a study of blood T cell repertoires in COVID-19. Profiled with immunoSEQ multiplex PCR; TCRdb holds only in-frame clones, not every one. This repertoire shows fewer than 80,000 clones, more than 90% found once; its top ten account for approximately 15%. Sequencing used peripheral blood. The receptors come from a woman older than 75 with active or convalescent COVID-19.

V is TRBV19 and J is TRBJ1-5; TRBD1 agrees at 7 bases. With 1 base clipped from V and 3 bases from J, the junction kept 3 bases outside the gene matches. The CDR3 extends over 15 amino acids. Germline V gene sequence: CDR1 LNHDA, CDR2 SQIVND (reference sequence). This CDR3 reads CASSIGTGFNQPQHF. CDR3 nucleotide sequence: TGTGCCAGTAGTATAGGGACAGGCTTCAATCAGCCCCAGCATTTT.

The chain has TRBV6-2 or TRBV6-3 and TRBJ1-2; D is undetermined. The CDR3 is made up of 12 amino acids. V was cut by 2 bases and J by 11 bases, with 12 bases left in between. The germline V gene encodes CDR1 MNHEY and CDR2 SVGEGT. The CDR3 DNA is TGTGCCAGCAGTTACAATCTCGGGATTTACACCTTC. It encodes CASSYNLGIYTF.

The J gene is TRBJ1-4, the V gene TRBV7-2; D might be TRBD1 (5 bases). V was trimmed by 4 bases and J by 8 bases, leaving 17 bases between them. Germline assignment: CDR1 SGHTA and CDR2 FQGNSA. The CDR3 runs to 15 residues. The chain's CDR3 is CASSSLDGGSEKLFF. Here the CDR3 DNA reads TGTGCCAGCAGCTCCCTCGACGGGGGGTCCGAAAAACTGTTTTTT. Full variable domain (outside the CDR3, taken from reference TRBV7-2 and TRBJ1-4): GAGVSQSPSNKVTEKGKDVELRCDPISGHTALYWYRQSLGQGLEFLIYFQGNSAPDKSGLPSDRFSAERTGGSVSTLTIQRTQQEDSAVYLCASSSLDGGSEKLFFGSGTQLSVL.

This chain links TRBV9 with TRBJ1-3; D perhaps matches TRBD1 (5 bases). V shed 3 bases and J shed 0 bases, with 16 bases lying between them. In germline, CDR1 is SGDLS, CDR2 YYNGEE. This CDR3 spans 17 amino acids. CDR3 nucleotide sequence: TGTGCCAGCAGCGCATCTCGGGCAGGGCCCTCTGGAAACACCATATATTTT. Encoded protein: CASSASRAGPSGNTIYF.

This chain uses TRBV6-2 or TRBV6-3 with TRBJ2-2; a possible D gene is TRBD2 (6 bases). CDR1 and CDR2 from the germline V gene are MNHEY and SVGEGT. The CDR3 loop spans 14 amino acids. Between the trimmed V and J ends, which lost 5 bases and 4 bases, there was a span of 11 bases. The CDR3 loop is CASSIGTGTGELFF. CDR3 DNA sequence: TGTGCCAGCAGTATCGGGACTGGCACCGGGGAGCTGTTTTTT.